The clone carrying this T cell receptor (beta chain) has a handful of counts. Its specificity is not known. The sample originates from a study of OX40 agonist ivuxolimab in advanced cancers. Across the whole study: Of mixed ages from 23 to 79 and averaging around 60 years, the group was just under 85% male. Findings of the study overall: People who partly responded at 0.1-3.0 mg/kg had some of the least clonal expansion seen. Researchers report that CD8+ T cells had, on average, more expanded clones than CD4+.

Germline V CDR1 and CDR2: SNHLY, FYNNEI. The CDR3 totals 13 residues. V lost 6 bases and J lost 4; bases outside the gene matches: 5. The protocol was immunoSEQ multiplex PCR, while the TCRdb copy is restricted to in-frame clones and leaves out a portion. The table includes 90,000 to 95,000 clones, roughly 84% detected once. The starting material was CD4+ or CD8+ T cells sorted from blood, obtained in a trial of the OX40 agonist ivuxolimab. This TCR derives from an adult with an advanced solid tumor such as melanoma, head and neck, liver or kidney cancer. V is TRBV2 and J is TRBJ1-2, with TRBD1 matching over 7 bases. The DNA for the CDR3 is TGTGCCAGCAGCGCAGGGGGAGTCTATGGCTACACCTTC. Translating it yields CASSAGGVYGYTF.